The 27 T cell receptor beta chains below were found in one sample sequenced in a study of blood T cells in healthy people across ages. The use of a sample-barcoded 5' primer and a J-beta primer mix characterized a second PCR of roughly 7 to 11 cycles. TCRdb itself ran the 5' RACE reads through MiXCR, one entry per CDR3 protein. The repertoire holds hundreds of thousands of distinct CDR3 sequences, with approximately 21% as singletons. Sequencing was performed on blood. These receptors came from a man in his 70s in good health.

This chain joins TRBV12-3 or TRBV12-4 and TRBJ2-7; weak D call: TRBD2 (6 bases). V was trimmed by 2 bases and J by 3 bases, leaving 14 bases between them. The CDR3 covers 15 residues. This chain's CDR3 is CASSLSSGPHYEQYF. CDR3 in DNA: TGTGCCAGCAGTTTATCCAGCGGGCCCCACTACGAGCAGTACTTC.

The rearrangement joins TRBV6-5 to TRBJ1-4, with TRBD1 matching 8 bases. V was pared by 4 bases and J by 5 bases, with 9 bases of the junction left unmatched. CDR1 and CDR2 (germline): MNHEY, SVGAGI. This CDR3 contains 16 residues. CDR3 coding DNA: TGTGCCAGCAGTTTCATTCCAGGGGGCCCCAATGAAAAACTGTTTTTT. It yields the protein CASSFIPGGPNEKLFF.

This clonotype was counted only a few times. V gene TRBV6-2 or TRBV6-3 combines with J gene TRBJ2-1; TRBD2 matches 11 bases. V gave up 5 bases and J gave up 2 bases; unmatched junction bases: 8. Germline lookup yields CDR1 MNHEY and CDR2 SVGEGT. This CDR3 has 17 residues. Here the CDR3 DNA reads TGTGCCAGCAGTCGTTCGGGACTAGCGGCCGCCTACAATGAGCAGTTCTTC. Its protein product is CASSRSGLAAAYNEQFF.

This clonotype was detected a few times. The V call is TRBV5-5, the J call TRBJ2-7; 8 nucleotides align to TRBD2. The CDR3 length is 15 residues. Looked up from germline, CDR1 is SGHKS and CDR2 is YYEKEE (reference sequence). V lost 1 base, J lost 5 bases, and 8 bases stayed unmatched. CDR3 in DNA: TGTGCCAGCAGCTTGAGGGGTAGCGGGATCGACGAGCAGTACTTC. It encodes CASSLRGSGIDEQYF. The whole variable domain, filled in from reference TRBV5-5 and TRBJ2-7, reads DAGVTQSPTHLIKTRGQQVTLRCSPISGHKSVSWYQQVLGQGPQFIFQYYEKEERGRGNFPDRFSARQFPNYSSELNVNALLLGDSALYLCASSLRGSGIDEQYFGPGTRLTVT.

Of note for this clonotype: A single base separates this from a much larger clone, so it may be a read error. CDR3 bases: TGCGCCAGCAGACCTCGGACAGGGACCACTGAAGCTTACTTT. It specifies CASRPRTGTTEAYF. V and J are TRBV5-1 and TRBJ1-1; 8 bases fit TRBD1. This CDR3 spans 14 amino acids. The germline V gene has CDR1 SGHRS and CDR2 YFSETQ.

This clonotype was found a few times. The V call is TRBV5-6, the J call TRBJ1-5; D may be TRBD1 (6 bases). Trimming took off 1 base at V and 5 bases at J, with 10 bases between the two ends. The CDR3 sequence is 14 residues long. From germline, CDR1 is SGHDT and CDR2 YYEEEE. The CDR3 reads CASSLFPGDQPQHF. DNA for the CDR3: TGTGCCAGCAGCTTGTTCCCAGGGGATCAGCCCCAGCATTTT.

This clonotype was seen more than once but under ten times. V is TRBV3-1 and J is TRBJ2-1; D might be TRBD2 (6 bases). Trimming cost V 3 bases and J 9 bases, with 9 bases left between them. The V gene's germline CDR1 is LGHDT and CDR2 YNNKEL (reference sequence). The CDR3 spans 12 residues. The CDR3 loop reads CASSHPEGEQFF. The CDR3 DNA follows: TGTGCCAGCAGCCACCCGGAGGGTGAGCAGTTCTTC.

This clonotype was observed many times. The chain uses TRBV18 and TRBJ1-4; TRBD1 might be the D (5 bases). Looked up from germline, CDR1 is KGHSH and CDR2 is LQKENI. The CDR3 contains 16 residues. The V and J ends lost 4 bases and 3 bases respectively, with 15 bases between them. The CDR3 reads CASSRERTGANEKLFF. CDR3 bases: TGTGCCAGCTCACGAGAGAGGACGGGGGCTAATGAAAAACTGTTTTTT.

This sequence joins TRBV4-1 and TRBJ1-2, with unresolved D. The V and J ends lost 0 bases and 0 bases respectively, with 14 bases between them. This CDR3 has 17 amino acids. Germline V gene sequence: CDR1 MGHRA, CDR2 YSYEKL. Here the CDR3 DNA reads TGCGCCAGCAGCCAAGAGTTCGGTGGAGGGTCTAACTATGGCTACACCTTC. Protein: CASSQEFGGGSNYGYTF.

The CDR3 region is CASSQGGLVECTDTQYF. The CDR3 region has the DNA TGTGCCAGCAGCCAGGGGGGGTTGGTTGAATGCACAGATACGCAGTATTTT. The V gene is TRBV3-1, the J gene TRBJ2-3; 7 bases match TRBD2. The germline V gene has CDR1 LGHDT and CDR2 YNNKEL (reference sequence). With V trimmed by 3 bases and J by 1 base, 10 bases remained unmatched. The CDR3 totals 17 residues.

The chain combines TRBV7-8 with TRBJ2-7; a weak D match, TRBD1 (5 bases). The germline gives CDR1 SGHVS, CDR2 FQNEAQ. V shed 3 bases and J shed 6 bases, with 18 bases lying between them. The length of the CDR3 is 15 residues. The CDR3: CASSFRGSQRGEQYF. The CDR3 DNA follows: TGTGCCAGCAGCTTTCGTGGCAGCCAAAGGGGCGAGCAGTACTTC.

The sample holds a few counts of this clonotype. V usage is TRBV15 and J usage is TRBJ2-3, with D possibly TRBD2 on 5 matching bases. Trimming took 6 bases from V and 0 from J, leaving 13 bases between them. CDR3 length equals 15 residues. CDR1 is LNHNV, CDR2 YYDKDF, per germline (reference sequence). CDR3 nucleotides: TGTGCCACCAGTTCCGGGGAACCTAGCACAGATACGCAGTATTTT. This encodes CATSSGEPSTDTQYF.

The CDR3 nucleotides read TGTGCCAGCAGCTTGTCCGGGGTTGGCGAGCAGTACTTC. It encodes CASSLSGVGEQYF. The chain links TRBV5-8 to TRBJ2-7; D is perhaps TRBD2 (5 bases). CDR1 is SGHTS and CDR2 is YDEGEE in the germline V gene. The ends were cut back, 1 base at V and 6 bases at J, with 11 bases in the middle. The CDR3 length is 13 residues.

The V and J genes are TRBV10-2 and TRBJ2-1; TRBD2 agrees at 7 bases. Trimming removed 3 bases from V and 2 bases from J; junction bases left unmatched: 10. The V gene's germline CDR1 is WSHSY and CDR2 SAAADI. There are 17 residues in the CDR3. The CDR3 bases are TGCGCCAGCAGTGAACCTTTTGCGGGAGCTCCCTACAATGAGCAGTTCTTC. Amino acids: CASSEPFAGAPYNEQFF.

The CDR3 sequence: CASSEDGAVPFGGELFF. In nucleotides, the CDR3 is TGCGCCAGCAGTGAGGATGGAGCTGTACCTTTCGGCGGGGAGCTGTTTTTT. This chain links TRBV10-1 with TRBJ2-2; D gene ambiguous. CDR1 is WNHNN, CDR2 SYGVQD, per germline (reference sequence). Trimming left V 2 bases short and J 7 bases short, with 20 bases between. The CDR3 loop spans 17 amino acids.

The rearrangement joins TRBV2 to TRBJ1-2; D remains ambiguous. The CDR3 sequence is 13 residues long. The germline V and J ends were trimmed by 4 bases and 0 bases, with 6 bases remaining between them. The germline gives CDR1 SNHLY, CDR2 FYNNEI. In nucleotides, the CDR3 is TGTGCCAGCAGTGGCGATCCTAACTATGGCTACACCTTC. Translated: CASSGDPNYGYTF.

The gene calls are TRBV21-1 and TRBJ2-5; TRBD1, the table's D call, was not compared with the DNA. The J call may be wrong; the DNA end is better matched by TRBJ2-7. TRBV21-1 is a documented pseudogene. CDR3 length: 10 amino acids. The CDR3 DNA reads as TGTGCCAGCACCCCCTACGAGCAGTACTTC. Translating it yields CASTPYEQYF.

The chain recombines TRBV29-1 with TRBJ2-1; 11 bases are shared with TRBD2. CDR3 length equals 14 residues. Germline V gene sequence: CDR1 SQVTM, CDR2 ANQGSEA. V was pared by 4 bases and J by 3 bases, with 2 bases of the junction left unmatched. The DNA for the CDR3 is TGCAGCGTTGGGGGACTAGCGGACTACAATGAGCAGTTCTTC. It is translated as CSVGGLADYNEQFF.

This clonotype was seen a few times. The chain uses TRBV20-1 and TRBJ2-4, with 11 bases lining up with TRBD2. Germline assignment: CDR1 DFQATT and CDR2 SNEGSKA (reference sequence). Losses at the gene ends were 6 bases for V and 3 bases for J; bases not matched to a gene: 13. The CDR3 extends over 17 amino acids. CDR3 sequence (DNA): TGCAGTGCCCGACTAGCGGGACAAGGCTCGGGCAAAAACATTCAGTACTTC. Translation gives CSARLAGQGSGKNIQYF.

The chain combines TRBV27 with TRBJ2-5; tentatively, D is TRBD1 (6 bases). Germline V gene lookup returns CDR1 MNHEY and CDR2 SMNVEV (reference sequence). The CDR3 is made up of 14 amino acids. Trimming took off 5 bases at V and 9 bases at J, with 19 bases between the two ends. CDR3 bases: TGTGCCAGCAGTCAATGGGGACACCTCGTGGCCCAGTACTTC. The encoded protein is CASSQWGHLVAQYF.

Points on this clonotype: One end of the junction fails to match germline, which may point to a read error. V and J are TRBV12-3 or TRBV12-4 and TRBJ2-3; 11 bases align to TRBD2. The CDR3 length is 15 residues. As DNA, the CDR3 is TGTGCCAGCAGTTCGACTAGCGGGATAGCAGATGCGCAGTATTTT. As protein: CASSSTSGIADAQYF.

There are a few counts of this clonotype. The chain couples TRBV7-2 to TRBJ2-5; D unresolved. The better agreement between TRBJ2-7 and the DNA end casts doubt on the J call. The CDR3 consists of 15 residues. Germline V lookup: CDR1 SGHTA, CDR2 FQGNSA. The CDR3 sequence is CASSSYSGRLYEQYF. CDR3 bases: TGTGCCAGCAGCTCCTATTCGGGCAGACTCTACGAGCAGTACTTC.

This clonotype was seen a few times. This chain links TRBV27 with TRBJ2-7, with D maybe TRBD1 (6 bases). Germline V lookup: CDR1 MNHEY, CDR2 SMNVEV (reference sequence). Trimming left V 8 bases short and J 3 bases short, with 14 bases between. This CDR3 is 13 amino acids long. CDR3 sequence (DNA): TGTGCCAGCGGAGGACAGATTGACTACGAGCAGTACTTC. This gives the protein CASGGQIDYEQYF.

This clonotype turned up a few times. V usage is TRBV2 and J usage is TRBJ2-5; D is ambiguous. The DNA end is more similar to TRBJ2-1, so the J call may be wrong. This CDR3 region has 11 residues. CDR1 and CDR2 from the germline V gene are SNHLY and FYNNEI. CDR3 nucleotide sequence: TGTGCCAGCAGTGACATCCGAGCGCAGTTCTTC. Translated, it gives CASSDIRAQFF.

This clonotype has a handful of counts. The DNA of the CDR3 is TGCAGTGCTAGAGAAACAGAGGGGTCTTCTGGAGAGACCCAGTACTTC. This codes for CSARETEGSSGETQYF. The chain couples TRBV20-1 to TRBJ2-5; D is perhaps TRBD1 or TRBD2 (5 bases each). V gave up 0 bases and J gave up 4 bases, with 18 bases separating them. Germline-derived CDR1 and CDR2 are DFQATT and SNEGSKA (reference sequence). The CDR3 has 16 residues.

This clonotype was counted only a few times. The chain is built from TRBV5-1 and TRBJ1-1, with a possible D match to TRBD1 (6 bases). Germline CDR1 SGHRS, CDR2 YFSETQ. V lost 4 bases and J lost 2, with 9 bases in between. The CDR3 loop spans 13 amino acids. CDR3 DNA: TGCGCCAGCAGCAGAGGGACAAACACTGAAGCTTTCTTT. Amino acid sequence: CASSRGTNTEAFF.

J is TRBJ1-4 and V is TRBV12-3 or TRBV12-4; D unresolved. The CDR3 consists of 18 residues. Trimming took 7 bases from V and 3 from J, leaving 24 bases between them. CDR3 residues: CASTDVAASPRANEKLFF. Here the CDR3 DNA reads TGTGCCAGCACCGATGTGGCCGCGTCCCCGCGGGCTAATGAAAAACTGTTTTTT.